This T cell receptor beta chain was sequenced during a study of cytomegalovirus exposure and HLA in healthy donors. Study conclusions and caveats: Through in vitro validation, three CMV-associated chains were shown to be specific for CMV antigens. Links to common viral pathogens appeared, in a later analysis, for several of the most significant clusters. Across donors, presence/absence analyses took sequencing depth to be roughly uniform.

A remark on this clone: What it binds is not known.

The PCR employed 60 Vbeta primers together with 13 Jbeta primers. The protocol was immunoSEQ multiplex PCR, while the TCRdb copy is restricted to in-frame clones and leaves out a portion. The sample has about 200,000 clones, and its top ten clones hold roughly 1.2%. V was cut by 3 bases and J by 4 bases, with 7 bases left in between. Germline-derived CDR1 and CDR2 are MDHEN and SYDVKM. The CDR3 totals 12 residues. The V call is TRBV28, the J call TRBJ2-7; D is undetermined. The specimen sequenced was PBMCs. This receptor was taken from a girl under 10 years old in good health and CMV-seropositive. The CDR3 loop is CASSFRRYEQYF. The CDR3 DNA follows: TGTGCCAGCAGTTTCCGCCGGTACGAGCAGTACTTC.